The 16 T cell receptor beta chains listed next were all sequenced from one sample in a study of spatial heterogeneity in lung cancer (dated by TCRdb to the late 2010s). What the work shows at the level of the full study, not this receptor alone: A correlation was observed between the number of expanded intratumoral alpha and beta TCRs and the tumor nonsynonymous mutation count.

The library was obtained by 5' RACE. Data came from a NextSeq 500. TCRdb's own reprocessing of the public reads used fastp at Q25 and MiXCR and kept productive beta chains. A single entry per CDR3 protein holds the most common genes and DNA from its merged rows. For this sample there are 16,000 or so distinct CDR3 sequences; 5.8% appear just once. About a tenth of the sample goes to the ten largest clones. In the paper's terms, the time point label means: sample taken at primary tumor resection. Antigens of these TCRs are unknown. The sample was lung tumor tissue, taken at surgery. These receptors originate from a female donor with early-stage non-small cell lung cancer.

This clonotype was counted ten times or more. The library was built for alpha chains, so this beta chain is an off-target read and its size means little. For the CDR3, the DNA is TGTGCCAGTAGTTCCCCCGGGAGGGCCGGGTACGAGCAGTACTTC. This sequence encodes CASSSPGRAGYEQYF. The genes are TRBV19 and TRBJ2-7; 8 nucleotides align to TRBD2. CDR1 is LNHDA, CDR2 SQIVND, per germline (reference sequence). CDR3 length equals 15 residues. V trimming: 5 bases; J trimming: 4 bases; junction bases outside the gene matches: 10. Looking up the rest from reference TRBV19 and TRBJ2-7 gives the full variable domain: DGGITQSPKYLFRKEGQNVTLSCEQNLNHDAMYWYRQDPGQGLRLIYYSQIVNDFQKGDIAEGYSVSREKKESFPLTVTSAQKNPTAFYLCASSSPGRAGYEQYFGPGTRLTVT.

This clonotype was seen ten or more times. This beta chain slipped into a library made for alpha chains as a stray read, so its size is not meaningful. The J gene is TRBJ2-6, the V gene TRBV7-2; D remains ambiguous. The ends were cut back, 0 bases at V and 4 bases at J, with 16 bases in the middle. Germline V CDR1 and CDR2: SGHTA, FQGNSA. This CDR3 contains 18 residues. CDR3 nucleotides: TGTGCCAGCAGCTTAGCGGACCTTTTGCTGACAGGGGCCAACGTCCTGACTTTC. Translated, it gives CASSLADLLLTGANVLTF.

This clonotype was seen repeatedly, ten times or more. This beta chain is a stray sequence in a library constructed for alpha chains; its clone size is not meaningful. The chain couples TRBV27 to TRBJ2-7, with D unresolved. CDR3 length: 13 amino acids. Germline V gene data show CDR1 as MNHEY and CDR2 as SMNVEV (reference sequence). Trimming took 4 bases from V and 4 from J, leaving 11 bases between them. The CDR3 region has the DNA TGTGCCAGCAGTTCCCTGGCTCGTTACGAGCAGTACTTC. Translated, it gives CASSSLARYEQYF.

This clonotype has ten or more counts. This beta chain represents an off-target read in a library built for alpha chains; its size is of limited meaning. This chain joins TRBV6-5 and TRBJ2-7; D might be TRBD2 (6 bases). Germline CDR1 reads MNHEY; CDR2 reads SVGAGI. The CDR3 runs to 11 residues. Trimming stripped 10 bases from V and 5 bases from J, with 12 bases between. The CDR3 spells CATSRGNEQYF. The DNA of the CDR3 is TGTGCCACCTCACGGGGGAACGAGCAGTACTTC.

This clonotype was picked up many times. This beta chain lies outside the target of a library built for alpha chains; its clone size means little. The chain employs TRBV12-3 or TRBV12-4 and TRBJ2-7; the D is unclear. This CDR3 comprises 11 residues. V was cut by 5 bases and J by 8 bases, with 10 bases left in between. The DNA of the CDR3 is TGTGCCAGCAGTCTAGGGCGCCAGCAGTACTTC. Protein product: CASSLGRQQYF.

This clonotype was recorded many times. This beta chain represents an off-target read in a library built for alpha chains; its size is of limited meaning. The rearrangement joins TRBV11-3 to TRBJ2-1; 9 bases match TRBD2. Per germline, CDR1 SGHNT and CDR2 YENEEA. V trimming: 5 bases; J trimming: 5 bases; junction bases outside the gene matches: 7. The CDR3 is made up of 15 amino acids. The CDR3 DNA sequence: TGTGCCAGCAGCCAGGGGACTAGCATCGACAATGAGCAGTTCTTC. Protein product: CASSQGTSIDNEQFF.

This clonotype was seen at least ten times. Within a library made for alpha chains, this beta chain is off target, and its count is uninformative. The gene calls are TRBV29-1 and TRBJ2-1; 8 positions match TRBD2. V shed 3 bases, J shed 3 bases, and the junction held 10 bases outside the gene matches. The CDR3 loop spans 16 amino acids. Germline V gene sequence: CDR1 SQVTM, CDR2 ANQGSEA. DNA of the CDR3: TGCAGCGTTGACCCACTCGGGGGGGTCAACTACAATGAGCAGTTCTTC. It yields the protein CSVDPLGGVNYNEQFF.

On this clonotype itself: In a library made to pick up alpha chains, this beta chain is a stray read with a size that means little. This chain connects TRBV5-1 to TRBJ2-3, with D perhaps TRBD2 (6 bases). The ends were cut back, 1 base at V and 3 bases at J, with 9 bases in the middle. Germline loops: CDR1 SGHRS, CDR2 YFSETQ. The CDR3 sequence is 14 residues long. CDR3 DNA: TGCGCCAGCAGCTTGTTAGCGGAGACAGATACGCAGTATTTT. It translates to CASSLLAETDTQYF.

This clonotype was detected a few times. Since the library was made to target alpha chains, this beta chain is a stray read and its abundance is not meaningful. The chain has TRBV10-3 and TRBJ2-3; tentatively, D is TRBD1 or TRBD2 (5 bases each). The germline V gene encodes CDR1 ENHRY and CDR2 SYGVKD. Trimming left V 3 bases short and J 2 bases short, with 12 bases between. The CDR3 runs 15 residues. The CDR3 protein is CAISDHRDLTDTQYF. The DNA for the CDR3 is TGTGCCATCAGTGACCACCGGGACCTCACAGATACGCAGTATTTT.

This clonotype is classed as medium-sized. The library was designed around alpha chains, so this beta chain is a stray read whose abundance carries little weight. The chain uses TRBV3-1 and TRBJ1-3; no definite D call. Trimming pared 0 bases from V and 7 bases from J, leaving 10 bases between. This CDR3 has 14 amino acids. CDR1 LGHDT and CDR2 YNNKEL come from the germline V gene (reference sequence). The DNA of the CDR3 is TGTGCCAGCAGCCAAGAGGGTTTCGCTAACACCATATATTTT. Translation gives CASSQEGFANTIYF.

As regards this clonotype: This beta chain lies outside the target of a library built for alpha chains; its clone size means little. This sequence joins TRBV7-9 and TRBJ2-5, with D tentatively TRBD1 or TRBD2 (5 bases each). CDR1 is SEHNR, CDR2 FQNEAQ, per germline (reference sequence). The CDR3 is 13 residues long. V was trimmed by 4 bases and J by 5 bases, leaving 11 bases between them. CDR3 residues: CASSWGTAETQYF. The CDR3 coding sequence is TGTGCCAGCAGCTGGGGGACGGCTGAGACCCAGTACTTC.

In this sample, this clonotype turned up many times. This beta chain appears as a stray read in a library generated for alpha chains; its size is not informative. This sequence joins TRBV27 and TRBJ1-1; perhaps TRBD1 as D (5 bases). V was cut by 4 bases and J by 0 bases, with 12 bases left in between. This CDR3 comprises 15 residues. Germline CDR1 reads MNHEY; CDR2 reads SMNVEV (reference sequence). The CDR3 nucleotides read TGTGCCAGCAGTTGGATAGACAGTATGAACACTGAAGCTTTCTTT. It encodes CASSWIDSMNTEAFF.

This clonotype came up many times. Since the library was made to target alpha chains, this beta chain is a stray read and its abundance is not meaningful. This CDR3 reads CASTSGTHSYNEQFF. The CDR3, as DNA: TGTGCCAGCACGTCGGGGACCCACTCCTACAATGAGCAGTTCTTC. V is TRBV2 and J is TRBJ2-1; either TRBD1 or TRBD2 may supply D (5 bases each). From germline, CDR1 is SNHLY and CDR2 FYNNEI. The V end was cut by 7 bases, the J end by 0 bases, with 13 bases between. This CDR3 comprises 15 residues.

This clonotype was picked up many times. Found in a library prepared for alpha chains, this beta chain is an off-target read, and its abundance has little meaning. The chain is built from TRBV10-3 and TRBJ2-6; 8 nucleotides agree with TRBD2. With 8 bases clipped from V and 0 bases from J, the junction kept 9 bases outside the gene matches. Per the germline V gene, CDR1 is ENHRY and CDR2 is SYGVKD. CDR3 size: 17 residues. The CDR3 loop is CAICPGGGVSGANVLTF. The CDR3 coding sequence is TGTGCCATCTGCCCCGGGGGGGGTGTCTCTGGGGCCAACGTCCTGACTTTC.

This clonotype was seen repeatedly, ten times or more. This beta chain turned up in a library designed for alpha chains; as an off-target read, its abundance says little. This chain joins TRBV18 and TRBJ2-7; 9 nucleotides agree with TRBD1. J lost 0 bases, V lost 4 bases, and 4 bases had no gene match. Germline V lookup: CDR1 KGHSH, CDR2 LQKENI. The CDR3 contains 15 residues. Here the CDR3 reads CASSLGTGRSYEQYF. CDR3 nucleotide sequence: TGTGCCAGCTCACTTGGGACAGGGCGCTCCTACGAGCAGTACTTC.

About this clonotype: Because this beta chain is a stray read in a library intended to capture alpha chains, its abundance should not be given much weight. The CDR3 region has the DNA TGTGCCAGCAAGATGACTAGTTTTGATGAGCAGTTCTTC. Translated, it gives CASKMTSFDEQFF. The chain recombines TRBV7-2 with TRBJ2-1; TRBD2 is a possible D gene (6 bases). This CDR3 region has 13 residues. Germline V gene lookup returns CDR1 SGHTA and CDR2 FQGNSA. The V gene lost 7 bases and the J gene lost 8 bases, with 15 bases spanning the gap.